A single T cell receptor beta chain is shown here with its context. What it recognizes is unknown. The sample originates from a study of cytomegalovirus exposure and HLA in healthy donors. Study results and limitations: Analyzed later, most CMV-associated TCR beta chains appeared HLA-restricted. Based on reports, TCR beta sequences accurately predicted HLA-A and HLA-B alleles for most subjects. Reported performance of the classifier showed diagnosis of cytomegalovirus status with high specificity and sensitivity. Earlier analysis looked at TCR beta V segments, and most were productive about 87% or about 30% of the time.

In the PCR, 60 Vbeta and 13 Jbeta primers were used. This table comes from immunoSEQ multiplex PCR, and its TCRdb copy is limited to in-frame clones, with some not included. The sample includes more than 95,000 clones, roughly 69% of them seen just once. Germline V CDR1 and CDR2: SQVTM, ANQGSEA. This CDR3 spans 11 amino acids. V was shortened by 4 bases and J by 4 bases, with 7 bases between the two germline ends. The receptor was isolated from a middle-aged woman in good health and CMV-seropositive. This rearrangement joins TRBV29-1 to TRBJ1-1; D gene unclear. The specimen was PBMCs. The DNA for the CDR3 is TGCAGCGTTGGGAGGGTCACTGAAGCTTTCTTT. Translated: CSVGRVTEAFF.